This TCR beta chain came from a study of T cells in women clearing cervical HPV infection. Study-wide background: Case blood was drawn a median approximately five months after lesion detection.

Between the trimmed V and J ends, which lost 6 bases and 5 bases, there was a span of 16 bases. Germline-derived CDR1 and CDR2 are KGHSH and LQKENI. This CDR3 region has 15 residues. With respect to this clone: Its cognate antigen is unknown. The read comes to an end 3 residues before the CDR3 does, leaving the germline J gene to fill in the end.

HPV was found by MY09/MY11 PCR and dot-blot genotyping. Assay used: immunoSEQ multiplex PCR; TCRdb lists only in-frame clones, some missing. The listing records some 40,000 clones. Study findings and constraints: Controls had more TRBV6-7 (0.16%) than cases (about 0.11%). CIN3+ cases had significantly higher TCR richness than controls; evenness did not differ.

The genes are TRBV18 and TRBJ1-4; unclear D gene. The sample was blood buffy coat. This clonotype was obtained from a woman between 18 and 69 years old with a cervical HPV16 infection that either progressed to CIN3+ or cleared (not recorded which). CDR3: CASSPQAEVNEKLFF. The CDR3 DNA, read in part, is TGTGCCAGCTCCCCCCAAGCGGAGGTGAATGAAAAA.